These T cell receptor beta chains were read from a single sample in a study of identical twins. From the 5' RACE reads, TCRdb called clonotypes with MiXCR, one entry per CDR3 protein. The data contain roughly 500,000 distinct CDR3 sequences, 22% of them singletons. The data were also submitted as part of a second study, on T cells expressing NK-cell markers.

The sample consisted of CD4+ T cells sorted from blood. These receptor sequences come from a woman aged 18 to 35 in good health. Both conserved end residues are part of each CDR3. A D gene is named only where the DNA matches it firmly. Rows give clone size only sometimes, using once, few, many, or a class for an expanded clone.

j_call v_call clone_size d_call cdr3_nt cdr3_aa
TRBJ2-7 TRBV20-1 - TRBD2 TGCAGTGCGGGACTAGCGGGTCCTCTCTACGAGCAGTACTTC CSAGLAGPLYEQYF
TRBJ2-7 TRBV29-1 few TRBD1 TGCAGCGTTGACTTGGGGACAGGGACCTACGAGCAGTACTTC CSVDLGTGTYEQYF
TRBJ1-2 TRBV27 - TRBD1 TGTGCCAGCAGTTCTCCCAGGACAGGGGACGATGGCTACACCTTC CASSSPRTGDDGYTF
TRBJ2-1 TRBV7-9 - - TGTGCCAGCTGGCTGGCGGGAAGGTACAATGAGCAGTTCTTC CASWLAGRYNEQFF
TRBJ1-5 TRBV9 many TRBD1 TGTGCCAGCAGCGCCCGGGACAGGAGATTTTATAGCAATCAGCCCCAGCATTTT CASSARDRRFYSNQPQHF
TRBJ2-3 TRBV12-3/TRBV12-4 - TRBD2 TGTGCCAGCAGTACTAGCGGAGCAACCTCTCGCACAGATACGCAGTATTTT CASSTSGATSRTDTQYF
TRBJ2-5 TRBV11-2 once - TGTGCCAGCAGCTTAGGGTTGGGGTCAGAGACCCAGTACTTC CASSLGLGSETQYF
TRBJ2-2 TRBV20-1 - TRBD2 TGCAGTGCTAGTAGGCGGGCGGGAGTTAACGGGGAGCTGTTTTTT CSASRRAGVNGELFF
TRBJ1-6 TRBV6-1 few TRBD1 TGTGCCAGCAGGGACAGGTCCGGGTCCTATAATTCACCCCTCCACTTT CASRDRSGSYNSPLHF
TRBJ2-7 TRBV27 - - TGTGCCAGACAGGGACCGACCTCCTACGAGCAGTACTTC CARQGPTSYEQYF
TRBJ2-7 TRBV5-1 few - TGCGCCAGCAGCACCAATAAGGAAGGGGTGGGCGAGCAGTACTTC CASSTNKEGVGEQYF
TRBJ1-2 TRBV20-1 few - TGCAGTGCTAGGCCCGGGACGGGAGTTAGCTACACCTTC CSARPGTGVSYTF
TRBJ2-2 TRBV27 few - TGTGCCAGCAGTTCGGACAGCGAAAGAGCTAGCGGGGAGCTGTTTTTT CASSSDSERASGELFF
TRBJ2-3 TRBV20-1 many - TGCAGTGCTAGAGATCTTGCGGTAACTAGCACAGATACGCAGTATTTT CSARDLAVTSTDTQYF
TRBJ2-3 TRBV29-1 many TRBD2 TGCAGCGCCGGAGTAGCGGGGTTCACAGATACGCAGTATTTT CSAGVAGFTDTQYF
TRBJ2-1 TRBV7-6 - - TGTGCCAGCAGTTTGAACGAAAGGTTTGTTGGGCAGTTCTTC CASSLNERFVGQFF
TRBJ1-5 TRBV20-1 - - TGCAGTGCTAGGTTGGACAGAGGTACCCATAGCAATCAGCCCCAGCATTTT CSARLDRGTHSNQPQHF
TRBJ2-7 TRBV20-1 once TRBD1 TGCAGTGCCAGAACTCGGACAGGGGGCGTCGAGCAGTACTTC CSARTRTGGVEQYF
TRBJ2-7 TRBV11-3 once - TGTGCCAGCAGCTTAGAAACCAGTGTATACGAGCAGTACTTC CASSLETSVYEQYF
TRBJ2-2 TRBV12-3/TRBV12-4 - - TGTGCCAGCAGTTTGTGGGGACCAAATGGTGTGTCCGGGGAGCTGTTTTTT CASSLWGPNGVSGELFF
TRBJ2-1 TRBV5-5 - - TGTGCCAGCAGCTATCACGGGTCGAGCTCCTACAATGAGCAGTTCTTC CASSYHGSSSYNEQFF
TRBJ1-1 TRBV7-9 few - TGTGCCAGCAGTATCGGACAAAACACTGAAGCTTTCTTT CASSIGQNTEAFF
TRBJ1-2 TRBV6-1 few - TGTGCCAGCAGTGGGAAGGGTAGGGATGGCTACACCTTC CASSGKGRDGYTF
TRBJ1-1 TRBV6-5 - - TGTGCCAGCAGTTACTCGGGGGGAGCCACTGAAGCTTTCTTT CASSYSGGATEAFF
TRBJ2-5 TRBV5-1 - - TGCGCCAGCAGCTTGGACGGACTAAGGGAGGAGACCCAGTACTTC CASSLDGLREETQYF
TRBJ1-1 TRBV20-1 few - TGCAGTGCTAGAGTCCAGAACACTGAAGCTTTCTTT CSARVQNTEAFF
TRBJ2-7 TRBV5-1 few - TGCGCCAGCAGCTTTGACACCCCCTACGAGCAGTACTTC CASSFDTPYEQYF
TRBJ2-5 TRBV7-2 - - TGTGCCAGCAGCTTAGACCCGGGTAGGGAGACCCAGTACTTC CASSLDPGRETQYF
TRBJ1-5 TRBV23-1 - TRBD1 TGCGCCAGGCAGCTGGACAGGGGGCAAGACCAGCCCCAGCATTTT CARQLDRGQDQPQHF
TRBJ2-4 TRBV21-1 - - TGTGCCAGCAGCAAAGTGAGGGGGAAGCCCCGTCAGTACTTC CASSKVRGKPRQYF
TRBJ1-1 TRBV2 - - TGTGCCAGCAGTGAAGCGGCTTCTGAAGCTTTCTTT CASSEAASEAFF
TRBJ2-2 TRBV7-3 few - TGTGCCAGCAGCCCGAGCCAGGGCGTTACCGGGGAGCTGTTTTTT CASSPSQGVTGELFF
TRBJ2-7 TRBV5-1 few - TGCGCCAGCAAGGGTACCCCTGACCGCGAGCAGTACTTC CASKGTPDREQYF
TRBJ2-1 TRBV6-2/TRBV6-3 many - TGTGCCAGCAGTTACAGCCCGGACAATGAGCAGTTCTTC CASSYSPDNEQFF
TRBJ2-2 TRBV6-9 few - TGTGCCACCCTTCTCGCGGACCTGCTGAACACCGGGGAGCTGTTTTTT CATLLADLLNTGELFF
TRBJ1-3 TRBV12-3/TRBV12-4 - - TGTGCCAGCAGTTTAGTGGCGCAAAACACCATATATTTT CASSLVAQNTIYF
TRBJ1-4 TRBV7-8 - - TGTGCCAGCAGCTACAACAGAGCAACTAATGAAAAACTGTTTTTT CASSYNRATNEKLFF
TRBJ2-7 TRBV5-6 - TRBD2 TGTGCCAGCAGCCCAAGGGGACTAGCGGACTCCTACGAGCAGTACTTC CASSPRGLADSYEQYF
TRBJ1-2 TRBV6-5 - - TGTGCCAGCAGTTACTCGGCGACGGGAAACTATGGCTACACCTTC CASSYSATGNYGYTF
TRBJ1-2 TRBV7-2 - - TGTGCCACCCATCGTAACTATGGCTACACCTTC CATHRNYGYTF
TRBJ1-2 TRBV20-1 - - TGCAGTGCCGAAACGGGACAAAGATATGGCTACACCTTC CSAETGQRYGYTF
TRBJ2-1 TRBV9 - - TGTGCCAGCAGCCCAACCGGACTACCCCAGGGGAATGAGCAGTTCTTC CASSPTGLPQGNEQFF
TRBJ2-1 TRBV11-1 few - TGTGCCAGCAGCTTTTTCAGCTCCTACAATGAGCAGTTCTTC CASSFFSSYNEQFF
TRBJ2-3 TRBV29-1 - - TGCAGCGTCCCTGGACTTTTTATCACAGATACGCAGTATTTT CSVPGLFITDTQYF
TRBJ2-7 TRBV29-1 - TRBD1 TGCAGCGTTGGGGACAGGCCCTACGAGCAGTACTTC CSVGDRPYEQYF